This note documents a single TCR beta chain sequence. Its specificity is unknown. There are 13 residues in the CDR3. The germline gives CDR1 DFQATT, CDR2 SNEGSKA (reference sequence). The record originates from a study of post-analysis software for immune sequencing data. Study summary: Several disease courses (relapsing-remitting, secondary progressive and progressive-relapsing) of multiple sclerosis were included.

Study-level findings and limits: In multiple sclerosis, normalized Chao1 diversity was significantly below that of controls. Four or five TRBV segments, including TRBV5-6, TRBV5-1 and TRBV20-1, were more frequent in patients than controls.

The authors incorporated unique molecular identifiers into the TCR beta cDNA libraries. Input amounts of 1 to 10 million T cells were used. These gave approximately 500,000 cDNA molecules, so each molecule approximated one T cell. One entry per CDR3 protein results from TCRdb running MiXCR on the PCR reads. Of about 680,000 distinct CDR3 sequences in the sample, about 60% were seen once. Sequenced material: blood. The chain recombines TRBV20-1 with TRBJ2-7; perhaps D is TRBD1 or TRBD2 (5 bases each). The sequence derives from a girl aged 2-10 years with multiple sclerosis. DNA of the CDR3: TGCAGCTTCCTCCGGGACCAGTCCTACGAGCAGTACTTC. It is translated as CSFLRDQSYEQYF.